The 18 T cell receptor beta chains below were found in one sample sequenced in a study of breast tumors, draining lymph nodes, adjacent tissues. TCRdb independently ran MiXCR on the multiplex PCR reads; one entry per CDR3 protein. Among approximately 190,000 distinct CDR3 sequences listed, around 29% were seen once. The lymph nodes were axillary draining lymph nodes from breast cancer patients. Sequencing used axillary lymph node tissue. All receptors come from a female donor with breast cancer. Some clones in this sample may be carry-over from other donors' samples.

This clonotype was detected only a few times. The rearrangement uses TRBV18 and TRBJ2-7; 9 nucleotides agree with TRBD1. V lost 3 bases, J lost 5 bases, and 14 bases stayed unmatched. Germline loops: CDR1 KGHSH, CDR2 LQKENI. This CDR3 has 17 residues. The CDR3 here is CASSPPGTGGARNEQYF. For the CDR3, the DNA is TGTGCCAGCTCACCCCCGGGTACAGGGGGCGCGAGGAACGAGCAGTACTTC.

This clonotype was seen at least ten times. The CDR3 loop reads CASSQATAADTQYF. CDR3 nucleotides: TGTGCCAGCAGCCAAGCGACAGCCGCAGATACGCAGTATTTT. The genes are TRBV3-1 and TRBJ2-3; D perhaps matches TRBD1 (5 bases). The CDR3 is made up of 14 amino acids. Germline-derived CDR1 and CDR2 are LGHDT and YNNKEL (reference sequence). V shed 1 base and J shed 4 bases, with 9 bases lying between them.

As DNA, the CDR3 is TGTGCCAGCAGCGTAGGACTCAGGGACACTGAAGCTTTCTTT. The encoded protein is CASSVGLRDTEAFF. The gene calls are TRBV9 and TRBJ1-1, with D maybe TRBD1 (5 bases). V lost 0 bases, J lost 3 bases, and 9 bases lay in between. This CDR3 comprises 14 residues. Germline CDR1 is SGDLS and CDR2 is YYNGEE.

This chain links TRBV6-1 with TRBJ2-1; 8 bases match TRBD2. The V gene end was trimmed by 10 bases and the J gene end by 2 bases; junction bases not matched to a gene: 10. The CDR3 contains 15 residues. CDR1 is MNHNS, CDR2 SASEGT, per germline. This CDR3 is CATTGGGPTYNEQFF. As DNA, the CDR3 is TGTGCCACCACGGGCGGGGGGCCCACCTACAATGAGCAGTTCTTC.

Comments on this clonotype: This likely comes from a read error, as the CDR3 has no conserved phenylalanine or tryptophan at its end. The DNA is left out, because the CDR3 cannot be placed on it with certainty; the CDR3 is given as TCRdb lists it. This chain uses TRBV5-1 with TRBJ1-5; no check of the table's D call, TRBD1, against the DNA was made. The CDR3 is 13 residues long, counting both termini. Germline CDR1 reads SGHRS; CDR2 reads YFSETQ. CDR3 amino acids: CASSLGLSPVRVV.

Note on this clonotype: Possible read error: a much larger clone is one base away. This chain connects TRBV4-3 to TRBJ2-1; D is ambiguous. Germline assignment: CDR1 LGHNA and CDR2 YSLEER. The CDR3 is 15 amino acids. The CDR3 DNA reads as TGCGTCAGCAGCCAAGAACAGCTGGGCTACAATGAGCAGTTCTTC. Its translation: CVSSQEQLGYNEQFF.

This clonotype has ten or more counts. The J gene is TRBJ2-3, the V gene TRBV11-2; 8 nucleotides line up with TRBD2. The CDR3 sequence is 17 residues long. The junction had 9 bases not matched to a gene; V was cut back by 4 bases and J by 0 bases. Germline lookup yields CDR1 SGHAT and CDR2 FQNNGV. The CDR3, as DNA: TGTGCCAGCAGCTCCACCGGGGTAGCGGGGAGCACAGATACGCAGTATTTT. Its translation: CASSSTGVAGSTDTQYF. The full variable domain, rest sourced from reference TRBV11-2 and TRBJ2-3, is EAGVAQSPRYKIIEKRQSVAFWCNPISGHATLYWYQQILGQGPKLLIQFQNNGVVDDSQLPKDRFSAERLKGVDSTLKIQPAKLEDSAVYLCASSSTGVAGSTDTQYFGPGTRLTVL.

As for this clonotype: A junction end diverges from the germline sequence, so it may reflect a read error. The rearrangement links TRBV18 to TRBJ2-7, with D tentatively TRBD1 or TRBD2 (5 bases each). Germline V lookup: CDR1 KGHSH, CDR2 LQKENI. The CDR3 contains 13 residues. CDR3 amino acids: CASSPQGPYGQYF. As DNA, the CDR3 is TGTGCCAGCTCACCTCAGGGACCCTACGGGCAGTACTTC. Complete variable domain (other parts from reference TRBV18 and TRBJ2-7): NAGVMQNPRHLVRRRGQEARLRCSPMKGHSHVYWYRQLPEEGLKFMVYLQKENIIDESGMPKERFSAEFPKEGPSILRIQQVVRGDSAAYFCASSPQGPYGQYFGPGTRLTVT.

The chain couples TRBV2 to TRBJ2-7, with 7 bases aligning to TRBD2. Germline V gene sequence: CDR1 SNHLY, CDR2 FYNNEI. Trimming cost V 5 bases and J 7 bases; bases outside gene matches: 14. The CDR3 runs 15 residues. This chain's CDR3 is CASSLGGGNTGEQYF. As DNA, the CDR3 is TGTGCCAGCAGTCTTGGCGGGGGAAACACCGGGGAGCAGTACTTC. The variable domain in full, with the rest retrieved from reference TRBV2 and TRBJ2-7, is EPEVTQTPSHQVTQMGQEVILRCVPISNHLYFYWYRQILGQKVEFLVSFYNNEISEKSEIFDDQFSVERPDGSNFTLKIRSTKLEDSAMYFCASSLGGGNTGEQYFGPGTRLTVT.

In its sample, this clonotype was seen many times. This sequence joins TRBV3-1 and TRBJ1-4; possible D gene TRBD1, 6 bases. Germline V gives CDR1 LGHDT, CDR2 YNNKEL (reference sequence). Trimming cost V 4 bases and J 7 bases, with 13 bases left between them. The CDR3 spans 14 residues. The CDR3 nucleotides read TGTGCCAGCAGCCGCACAGGGTTTTTTGAAAAACTGTTTTTT. Amino acids: CASSRTGFFEKLFF.

With respect to this clonotype: A much larger clone lies a single base off, so this may be a read error. The rearrangement links TRBV13 to TRBJ2-7, with unresolved D. V was clipped by 4 bases and J by 4 bases, with 14 bases between them. Germline V gene data show CDR1 as PRHDT and CDR2 as FYEKMQ (reference sequence). This CDR3 comprises 14 residues. The CDR3 DNA follows: TGTGCCAGCAGCTCCCGACGCCAAGCATACGAGCAGTACTTC. Amino acids: CASSSRRQAYEQYF.

In its sample, this clonotype was seen many times. The chain carries TRBV12-3 or TRBV12-4 and TRBJ2-3; 14 positions agree with TRBD2. This CDR3 spans 17 amino acids. Losses at the gene ends were 0 bases for V and 4 bases for J; bases not matched to a gene: 3. CDR3 DNA sequence: TGTGCCAGCAGTTTAGCGACTAGCGGGGGGGCATCAGATACGCAGTATTTT. Translating it yields CASSLATSGGASDTQYF.

The gene calls are TRBV2 and TRBJ1-5, with D perhaps matching TRBD1 (5 bases). The CDR3 loop spans 14 amino acids. Germline V gene lookup returns CDR1 SNHLY and CDR2 FYNNEI. Trimming left V 3 bases short and J 11 bases short, with 17 bases between. The CDR3 DNA sequence: TGTGCCAGCAGTGAGAGTACTGAAGGGGAGACCCAGCATTTT. As protein: CASSESTEGETQHF.

Points on this clonotype: A read error may account for a junction end that differs from germline. The chain uses TRBV9 and TRBJ2-5; D possibly corresponds to TRBD1 (6 bases). Germline CDR1 and CDR2: SGDLS and YYNGEE. The CDR3 sequence is 17 residues long. The CDR3 coding sequence is TGTGCCAGCAGCGAGGGGCAGGGGCTCGACTTCCAAGCGACCCAGTACTTC. As protein: CASSEGQGLDFQATQYF.

The J gene is TRBJ1-2, the V gene TRBV12-5; unclear D gene. The CDR3 is made up of 15 amino acids. Germline loops: CDR1 LGHNT, CDR2 FRNRAP. Trimming stripped 5 bases from V and 6 bases from J, with 19 bases between. This chain's CDR3 is CASGLRTSGRDGYTF. The CDR3 region has the DNA TGTGCTAGTGGTCTCCGGACTAGCGGGAGGGATGGCTACACCTTC.

This clonotype turned up a few times. Since a much larger clone is just one base distant, this may be a read error. The chain carries TRBV11-2 and TRBJ2-5, with D unclear. Germline V gene lookup returns CDR1 SGHAT and CDR2 FQNNGV. The CDR3 consists of 16 residues. The V gene lost 1 base and the J gene lost 2 bases, with 14 bases spanning the gap. The CDR3 bases are TGTGCCAGCAGCTTAGCGCCAGTCGCAGGACAAGAGACCCAGTACTTC. It encodes CASSLAPVAGQETQYF.

This clonotype was seen once. CDR3 bases: TGTGCCAGCAGCTACCGGACTAGCGGGCGTGACCAAGAGACCCAGTACTTC. Translated: CASSYRTSGRDQETQYF. The V and J genes are TRBV2 and TRBJ2-5; 11 bases map to TRBD2. V shed 6 bases and J 0 bases; nucleotides not matched to a gene: 9. Germline CDR1 is SNHLY and CDR2 is FYNNEI. The CDR3 length is 17 residues.

In this sample, this clonotype turned up many times. The chain joins TRBV7-2 to TRBJ2-7; 8 bases agree with TRBD2. The CDR3 has 15 residues. V dropped 1 base and J dropped 4; count of bases not matched to a gene: 6. From germline, CDR1 is SGHTA and CDR2 FQGNSA. The chain's CDR3 is CASSLDGRAFYEQYF. CDR3 nucleotides: TGTGCCAGCAGCTTAGACGGGAGGGCCTTTTACGAGCAGTACTTC. Using reference TRBV7-2 and TRBJ2-7 for the parts outside the CDR3, the full variable domain is GAGVSQSPSNKVTEKGKDVELRCDPISGHTALYWYRQSLGQGLEFLIYFQGNSAPDKSGLPSDRFSAERTGGSVSTLTIQRTQQEDSAVYLCASSLDGRAFYEQYFGPGTRLTVT.